This TCR beta chain originates from a study of T cells in Graves' hyperthyroidism and ophthalmopathy. Study observations and caveats: Model predictions of ophthalmopathy came a median about six months before onset.

Patients between 18 and 65 years old had hyperthyroidism, newly diagnosed and lasting under 2 months. The investigators amplified TCR beta CDR3 regions from RNA transcripts. TCR CDR3 underwent first-round RT-PCR with the HTBI primer set. TCRdb used MiXCR to reprocess the multiplex PCR reads, holding one entry per CDR3 protein. The sample records about 480,000 distinct CDR3 sequences, 13% to 15% being singletons. In this sample, this clonotype turned up many times. Its antigen is not identified. The CDR3 runs 13 residues. Germline V CDR1 and CDR2: SGHNT, YYREEE (reference sequence). Trimming removed 0 bases at V and 9 bases at J, with 10 bases between.

The source is a woman aged 18-30 years with Graves' hyperthyroidism. V and J are TRBV5-4 and TRBJ1-5; a possible D gene is TRBD1 (6 bases). The specimen was blood. CDR3: CASSLGRTAPQHF. In DNA, the CDR3 is TGTGCCAGCAGCTTGGGGAGGACAGCGCCCCAGCATTTT.